This entry lists 21 T cell receptor beta chains sequenced from one sample in a study of T cells after somatic rescue of genetic block. Profiling relied on immunoSEQ multiplex PCR, and the TCRdb table lists in-frame clones only, not all of them. This table has around 52,000 clones, about 96% appearing once. The source material was peripheral blood mononuclear cells (PBMCs). The source of these receptors is a child in the first two years of life.

This clone was detected once. The chain uses TRBV6-5 and TRBJ2-1, with TRBD2 identical over 14 bases. J lost 9 bases, V lost 4 bases, and 5 bases had no gene match. CDR1 and CDR2 (germline): MNHEY, SVGAGI. The CDR3 runs 15 residues. This chain's CDR3 is CASSSGTSGRAEQFF. For the CDR3, the DNA is TGTGCCAGCAGTTCCGGGACTAGCGGGAGAGCTGAGCAGTTCTTC.

Concerning this clone: The same CDR3 can be traced to other DNA sequences in this sample. This chain connects TRBV10-3 to TRBJ2-3; D is possibly TRBD2 (5 bases). Germline lookup yields CDR1 ENHRY and CDR2 SYGVKD. The CDR3 extends over 13 amino acids. V lost 4 bases and J lost 0, with 5 bases in between. The CDR3 DNA is TGTGCCATCAGTGGGACTAGCACAGATACGCAGTATTTT. Translation: CAISGTSTDTQYF.

V and J are TRBV19 and TRBJ2-2; 10 bases are shared with TRBD1. J lost 5 bases, V lost 4 bases, and 4 bases had no gene match. Per germline, CDR1 LNHDA and CDR2 SQIVND (reference sequence). This CDR3 has 15 residues. The CDR3 DNA reads TGTGCCAGTAGTAGGACAGGGGGTTGGACCGGGGAGCTGTTTTTT. Its protein product is CASSRTGGWTGELFF.

This chain joins TRBV29-1 and TRBJ2-2; D may be TRBD1 or TRBD2 (5 bases each). V was shortened by 4 bases and J by 0 bases, with 12 bases between the two germline ends. There are 15 residues in the CDR3. CDR1 and CDR2 (germline): SQVTM, ANQGSEA. The CDR3, as DNA: TGCAGCGTTGGGCTGGGGGTTACGAACACCGGGGAGCTGTTTTTT. This gives the protein CSVGLGVTNTGELFF.

The rearrangement links TRBV5-4 to TRBJ1-1; the D is unclear. This CDR3 contains 13 residues. Germline loops: CDR1 SGHNT, CDR2 YYREEE (reference sequence). V was clipped by 0 bases and J by 4 bases, with 7 bases between them. The CDR3 loop reads CASSLEPVTEAFF. The CDR3 DNA follows: TGTGCCAGCAGCTTGGAACCGGTCACTGAAGCTTTCTTT.

The chain is built from TRBV6-5 and TRBJ1-1; 7 bases align to TRBD1. Trimming removed 5 bases from V and 10 bases from J; junction bases left unmatched: 7. Germline V gene sequence: CDR1 MNHEY, CDR2 SVGAGI. CDR3 length equals 12 residues. The CDR3 reads CASSRQGLRAFF. CDR3 nucleotide sequence: TGTGCCAGCAGTAGACAGGGTCTGAGAGCTTTCTTT.

This clone was picked up one time. V is TRBV6-5 and J is TRBJ2-4, with a tentative D call TRBD2 (7 bases). Germline lookup yields CDR1 MNHEY and CDR2 SVGAGI. V shed 5 bases and J shed 6 bases, with 11 bases lying between them. The CDR3 loop spans 13 amino acids. The CDR3 bases are TGTGCCAGCAGTCGGGGGGCGCGAAACATTCAGTACTTC. This sequence encodes CASSRGARNIQYF.

V usage is TRBV19 and J usage is TRBJ1-2; possibly TRBD1 for D (5 bases). The CDR3 runs 15 residues. Trimming stripped 3 bases from V and 1 base from J, with 12 bases between. Germline CDR1 LNHDA, CDR2 SQIVND (reference sequence). For the CDR3, the DNA is TGTGCCAGTAGTATTATTAGGGACGGTAACTATGGCTACACCTTC. Protein product: CASSIIRDGNYGYTF. The variable domain in full, completed from reference TRBV19 and TRBJ1-2, reads DGGITQSPKYLFRKEGQNVTLSCEQNLNHDAMYWYRQDPGQGLRLIYYSQIVNDFQKGDIAEGYSVSREKKESFPLTVTSAQKNPTAFYLCASSIIRDGNYGYTFGSGTRLTVV.

The chain uses TRBV10-2 and TRBJ2-6; D unclear. Germline V gene lookup returns CDR1 WSHSY and CDR2 SAAADI. CDR3 size: 14 residues. Trimming took off 10 bases at V and 0 bases at J, with 10 bases between the two ends. CDR3 coding DNA: TGCGCCACCCTACGCGTCTCTGGGGCCAACGTCCTGACTTTC. Translated, it gives CATLRVSGANVLTF.

The J gene is TRBJ2-3, the V gene TRBV5-8; D is possibly TRBD2 (6 bases). V lost 4 bases and J lost 0, with 12 bases in between. The germline V gene has CDR1 SGHTS and CDR2 YDEGEE. The CDR3 loop spans 15 amino acids. CDR3 DNA sequence: TGTGCCAGCAGCCGGCTAGCGTTTAGCACAGATACGCAGTATTTT. Translation gives CASSRLAFSTDTQYF.

In the case of this clone: In the same sample, other DNA sequences code for this CDR3. V and J are TRBV19 and TRBJ2-7; 8 nucleotides match TRBD1. The CDR3 totals 13 residues. Germline CDR1 reads LNHDA; CDR2 reads SQIVND (reference sequence). After removal of 1 base from V and 4 bases from J, the junction contained 0 bases not matched to a gene. The CDR3 DNA sequence: TGTGCCAGTAGTATAGGACAGGGGTACGAGCAGTACTTC. It specifies CASSIGQGYEQYF. The full variable domain, with the rest looked up from reference TRBV19 and TRBJ2-7, is DGGITQSPKYLFRKEGQNVTLSCEQNLNHDAMYWYRQDPGQGLRLIYYSQIVNDFQKGDIAEGYSVSREKKESFPLTVTSAQKNPTAFYLCASSIGQGYEQYFGPGTRLTVT.

This chain uses TRBV10-3 with TRBJ2-7; TRBD1 matches at 10 bases. CDR1 and CDR2 from the germline V gene are ENHRY and SYGVKD. V was clipped by 11 bases and J by 5 bases; unmatched bases: 9. This CDR3 contains 13 residues. DNA for the CDR3: TGTGCCGTACTGGACAGGGGGAATCACGAGCAGTACTTC. Amino acids: CAVLDRGNHEQYF.

V and J are TRBV6-1 and TRBJ2-1, with 12 bases identical to TRBD2. The V gene end was trimmed by 8 bases and the J gene end by 5 bases; junction bases not matched to a gene: 7. The CDR3 runs 15 residues. The V gene's germline CDR1 is MNHNS and CDR2 SASEGT. The chain's CDR3 is CASEALAGGHNEQFF. The CDR3 DNA follows: TGTGCCAGCGAGGCACTAGCGGGAGGCCACAATGAGCAGTTCTTC.

The chain has TRBV6-9 and TRBJ1-2; D gene unclear. This CDR3 has 12 amino acids. Germline CDR1 is MNHGY and CDR2 is SVAAGI. V lost 2 bases to trimming and J lost 6 bases, with 7 bases between them. CDR3 sequence reads: CASSYGSHGYTF. The CDR3 region has the DNA TGTGCCAGCAGTTATGGGTCGCATGGCTACACCTTC.

The chain joins TRBV19 to TRBJ2-1; 8 nucleotides agree with TRBD1. Germline trimming cut 4 bases from V and 6 bases from J; bases unmatched to any gene: 2. The CDR3 is 13 residues long. The V gene's germline CDR1 is LNHDA and CDR2 SQIVND (reference sequence). The CDR3 coding sequence is TGTGCCAGTAGTAAAGGACAGGGCAATGAGCAGTTCTTC. This translates into CASSKGQGNEQFF.

The chain combines TRBV6-5 with TRBJ2-7; D uncertain. The germline CDR1 and CDR2 sequences are MNHEY and SVGAGI. The CDR3 extends over 11 amino acids. The V and J ends lost 1 base and 7 bases respectively, with 5 bases between them. The CDR3 nucleotides are TGTGCCAGCAGTTACTTAGGGGAGCAGTACTTC. Its protein is CASSYLGEQYF.

The chain carries TRBV19 and TRBJ2-7; D gene uncertain. The CDR3 is 13 amino acids. Trimming cost V 6 bases and J 0 bases, with 9 bases left between them. The germline gives CDR1 LNHDA, CDR2 SQIVND (reference sequence). This CDR3 reads CASRAASSYEQYF. The CDR3 nucleotides are TGTGCCAGTAGGGCAGCCAGCTCCTACGAGCAGTACTTC.

The chain employs TRBV5-4 and TRBJ2-7; no reliable D call. Trimming shortened V by 2 bases and J by 1 base, and 16 bases separated the two germline ends. This CDR3 contains 16 residues. Germline V gene sequence: CDR1 SGHNT, CDR2 YYREEE (reference sequence). CDR3 residues: CASSLIRAEPSYEQYF. The CDR3 DNA sequence: TGTGCCAGCAGCTTAATACGGGCGGAACCTTCCTACGAGCAGTACTTC. Variable domain in full (rest from reference TRBV5-4 and TRBJ2-7): ETGVTQSPTHLIKTRGQQVTLRCSSQSGHNTVSWYQQALGQGPQFIFQYYREEENGRGNFPPRFSGLQFPNYSSELNVNALELDDSALYLCASSLIRAEPSYEQYFGPGTRLTVT.

The chain recombines TRBV21-1 with TRBJ2-1; TRBD2 is taken as the D call from the table, unchecked against the DNA. TRBV21-1 is a pseudogene segment. The CDR3 contains 16 residues. CDR3 nucleotides: TGTGCCAGCAGCAAAGTACACGAGCGGGAGACGGCGGAGCAGTTCTTC. It codes for CASSKVHERETAEQFF.

The chain carries TRBV28 and TRBJ2-3, with TRBD2 matching 13 bases. The V and J ends lost 4 bases and 4 bases, in that order; junction bases with no gene match: 2. CDR3 length: 15 amino acids. Germline V gene lookup returns CDR1 MDHEN and CDR2 SYDVKM. For the CDR3, the DNA is TGTGCCAGCAGTTCTGGACTAGCGGGAGCAGATACGCAGTATTTT. As protein: CASSSGLAGADTQYF.

This sequence joins TRBV11-2 and TRBJ2-3, with 7 bases matching TRBD2. The CDR3 has 16 residues. V trimming: 4 bases; J trimming: 3 bases; junction bases outside the gene matches: 10. Germline loops: CDR1 SGHAT, CDR2 FQNNGV. CDR3: CASSSHVSRGTDTQYF. The CDR3 bases are TGTGCCAGCAGCTCCCATGTTTCGCGGGGGACAGATACGCAGTATTTT. The full variable domain, in which reference TRBV11-2 and TRBJ2-3 provide the parts outside the CDR3, is EAGVAQSPRYKIIEKRQSVAFWCNPISGHATLYWYQQILGQGPKLLIQFQNNGVVDDSQLPKDRFSAERLKGVDSTLKIQPAKLEDSAVYLCASSSHVSRGTDTQYFGPGTRLTVL.